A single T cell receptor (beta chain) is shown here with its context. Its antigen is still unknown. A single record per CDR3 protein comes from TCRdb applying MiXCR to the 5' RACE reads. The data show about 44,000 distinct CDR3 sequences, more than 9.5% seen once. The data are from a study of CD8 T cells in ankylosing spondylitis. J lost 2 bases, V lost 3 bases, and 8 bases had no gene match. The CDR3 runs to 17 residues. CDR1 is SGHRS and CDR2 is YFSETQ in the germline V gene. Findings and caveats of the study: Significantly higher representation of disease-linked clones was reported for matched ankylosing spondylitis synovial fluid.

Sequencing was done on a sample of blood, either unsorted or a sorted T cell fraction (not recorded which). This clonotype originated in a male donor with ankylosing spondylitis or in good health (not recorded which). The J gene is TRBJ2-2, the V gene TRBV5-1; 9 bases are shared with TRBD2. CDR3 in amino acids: CASSWNPSGANTGELFF. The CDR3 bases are TGCGCCAGCAGCTGGAACCCTAGCGGGGCCAACACCGGGGAGCTGTTTTTT.